One T cell receptor beta chain is described in this entry. Antigen specificity is unknown. The junction departs from germline at one end; a sequencing error may be responsible. RNA was extracted from bulk tissue without any cell sorting. More than 3 cm separated this lung sample from the edge of the tumor. Germline CDR1 and CDR2: SGHAT and FQNNGV. The CDR3 is made up of 13 amino acids. A modified ARM-PCR protocol with three rounds of nested PCR amplified TCRbeta. MiXCR was run by TCRdb on the multiplex PCR reads, yielding one entry per CDR3 protein. Here the sample spans over 80,000 distinct CDR3 sequences, around three quarters being singletons. The data were obtained in a study of tumor and adjacent non-tumor tissue in lung cancer. Study results and limitations: Tumor tissue had significantly higher TCR diversity than normal lung.

The specimen was distant non-tumor lung tissue. This sequence joins TRBV11-2 and TRBJ2-1, with D perhaps matching TRBD2 (5 bases). The sequence derives from a man aged 55 to 70 with small cell lung cancer. This chain's CDR3 is CTSSLEGFSEQFF. The CDR3 coding sequence is TGTACCAGCAGCTTAGAGGGTTTCAGTGAGCAATTCTTC.